These 5 T cell receptor beta chains were all obtained from the same sample, sequenced in a study of blood T cell repertoires in COVID-19. TCRdb's table, derived via immunoSEQ multiplex PCR, lists solely in-frame clones and lacks some. The data hold 210,000 or so clones, with 84% observed a single time. Sequencing was performed on peripheral blood. The source is a human donor in a cohort sampled during active COVID-19.

This clone is a singleton in its sample. The genes are TRBV27 and TRBJ2-7; D not resolved. The length of the CDR3 is 15 residues. Germline assignment: CDR1 MNHEY and CDR2 SMNVEV (reference sequence). V was trimmed by 6 bases and J by 6 bases, leaving 21 bases between them. CDR3 sequence reads: CASRNPAPFGTEQYF. The CDR3 coding sequence is TGTGCCAGCAGGAACCCCGCCCCTTTTGGCACCGAGCAGTACTTC.

The V and J genes are TRBV4-1 and TRBJ2-7, with TRBD2 matching over 9 bases. This CDR3 has 14 residues. Germline V gives CDR1 MGHRA, CDR2 YSYEKL. Trimming at V came to 2 bases and at J to 3 bases, leaving 2 bases not matched to a gene. CDR3 sequence reads: CASSQRAGGYEQYF. The CDR3 nucleotides read TGCGCCAGCAGCCAAAGAGCGGGAGGCTACGAGCAGTACTTC.

The chain is built from TRBV7-9 and TRBJ1-4; TRBD1 is a possible D gene (5 bases). The germline gives CDR1 SEHNR, CDR2 FQNEAQ (reference sequence). Between the trimmed V and J ends, which lost 5 bases and 6 bases, there was a span of 19 bases. The CDR3 runs to 16 residues. CDR3 sequence reads: CASSLMGLTRDEKLFF. CDR3 DNA: TGTGCCAGCAGCCTCATGGGGCTCACACGGGATGAAAAACTGTTTTTT.

This clone was seen only once. This rearrangement joins TRBV7-8 to TRBJ2-1, with D unclear. The CDR3 sequence is 14 residues long. Deletions cut 3 bases from V and 6 bases from J, with 12 bases between. Germline V gene lookup returns CDR1 SGHVS and CDR2 FQNEAQ. CDR3 in amino acids: CASSFKLFGNEQFF. The CDR3 nucleotides read TGTGCCAGCAGCTTCAAGCTTTTCGGCAATGAGCAGTTCTTC.

This CDR3 is CASSQEASQGDTQYF. In nucleotides, the CDR3 is TGTGCCAGCAGCCAAGAGGCTTCCCAGGGCGATACGCAGTATTTT. The chain joins TRBV4-2 to TRBJ2-3; possible D gene TRBD1, 5 bases. The CDR3 spans 15 residues. V gave up 0 bases and J gave up 6 bases, with 13 bases separating them. Germline values: CDR1 LGHNA, CDR2 YNFKEQ.